The following is a TCR beta chain sequence with its context. Its antigen target is currently unknown. The sample holds no much larger clone one base away, and base qualities are not on file. TCRbeta CDR3 regions were amplified from genomic DNA by means of the immunoSEQ Assay, a bias-controlled multiplex PCR. Turning to the authors' computational methods: The number of nucleated cells in each sample was estimated by amplification of reference gene primers within the assay. To quantify the absolute abundance of each unique TCRbeta CDR3 rearrangement, sequence reads were collapsed and filtered. For each sample, productive Simpson clonality was calculated by taking the square root of Simpson's diversity index across productive rearrangements. Entries here come from immuneACCESS through TCRdb and include only in-frame sequences with V and J called. Some clones fail to appear in such tables; in the studies checked, an unresolved V gene covers under half of the shortfall, and the cause of the remainder is unknown. For V, J and clone size, that table is used; D and trimming come from the DNA. This sample lists roughly 330,000 clones; around 88% were detected once. The ten biggest clones cover about 1.7% of the sample.

This specimen comes from a study of blood T cell repertoires in COVID-19 (dated by TCRdb to 2018 to 2020). In the study overall: Collaborator samples came from the United States, Italy and Spain and covered acute and convalescent phases of COVID-19. The prospective study material was composed of cDNA or gDNA derived from T cells, B-cell-depleted T cells, or PBMCs. The dataset comprised deeply sampled blood TCRbeta repertoires from subjects exposed to, actively infected with, or recovered from COVID-19. A freely available public database, intended as a resource for researchers studying the immune response to SARS-CoV-2, is where the repertoires were released. Samples were obtained from the ongoing ImmuneRACE study (first 160 participants) and from 1,254 subjects provided by 6 global collaborators. A de-identified subject ID, COVID-19 status, age in years and sex were almost always included in the sample metadata. Where HLA class I and class II types were available, the types were taken from metadata supplied by the sample provider, not from assay-based typing.

Each collaborating institution followed its own protocols to collect whole blood in K2EDTA tubes. For TCRbeta analysis, collaborators shipped samples as frozen whole blood, isolated PBMCs, or DNA extracted from either of those sample types. Cut back by 6 bases and 1 base, the V and J ends lie 10 bases apart. CDR1 and CDR2, per the germline V gene, are SGHAT and FQNNGV. Including cysteine and phenylalanine, the CDR3 has 14 amino acids. Left in the record is the CDR3 DNA by itself, 42 bases read in frame from the first base. What the work shows at the level of the full study, not this receptor alone: The amount of clinical and demographic metadata varied by source and participant and was provided uncurated.

This TCR was sampled from a woman aged 45-65 years with acute or convalescent COVID-19. The V gene is TRBV11-2 and the J gene is TRBJ1-5; perhaps TRBD1 is the D gene, with 6 bases matching. What was sequenced was peripheral blood. The bases are TGTGCCAGCAGGATGACAGGAAGCAATCAGCCCCAGCATTTT. Its protein is CASRMTGSNQPQHF. The full variable domain, completed from the reference TRBV11-2 and TRBJ1-5 proteins outside the CDR3, reads EAGVAQSPRYKIIEKRQSVAFWCNPISGHATLYWYQQILGQGPKLLIQFQNNGVVDDSQLPKDRFSAERLKGVDSTLKIQPAKLEDSAVYLCASRMTGSNQPQHFGDGTRLSIL.